The 18 T cell receptor beta chains given below trace back to one sample, sequenced in a study of siplizumab effects on memory and regulatory T cells (dated by TCRdb to between 2018 and 2020). Library creation used the immunoSEQ multiplex PCR assay. TCRdb holds this immuneACCESS table with in-frame rearrangements only. Some clones are missing; in checked studies, unresolved V genes explain under half, and the rest has no known cause. The sample profile shows some 100,000 clones; around 92% of them were found once. The ten largest clones capture just over 2.5% of the sample. Specimen: CD4+ T cells sorted from blood. The receptors here all came from a human donor in good health. Some clones in this sample may be carry-over from other donors' samples.

V usage is TRBV9 and J usage is TRBJ1-5; D uncertain. Trimming pared 0 bases from V and 5 bases from J, leaving 12 bases between. Germline V gene sequence: CDR1 SGDLS, CDR2 YYNGEE. The length of the CDR3 is 15 residues. Here the CDR3 reads CASSVDPHIDQPQHF. The CDR3, as DNA: TGTGCCAGCAGCGTAGATCCACACATTGATCAGCCCCAGCATTTT. The complete variable domain, with remaining parts taken from reference TRBV9 and TRBJ1-5, reads DSGVTQTPKHLITATGQRVTLRCSPRSGDLSVYWYQQSLDQGLQFLIQYYNGEERAKGNILERFSAQQFPDLHSELNLSSLELGDSALYFCASSVDPHIDQPQHFGDGTRLSIL.

The chain employs TRBV4-1 and TRBJ2-7; 8 nucleotides match TRBD2. CDR1 is MGHRA, CDR2 YSYEKL, per germline. V was clipped by 0 bases and J by 4 bases; unmatched bases: 5. The CDR3 sequence is 15 residues long. CDR3 DNA: TGCGCCAGCAGCCAAGATAACAGCGGGAGTTACGAGCAGTACTTC. Protein product: CASSQDNSGSYEQYF.

The chain recombines TRBV6-5 with TRBJ2-7; 7 positions agree with TRBD2. CDR1 and CDR2 from the germline V gene are MNHEY and SVGAGI. V lost 5 bases, J lost 3 bases, and 4 bases stayed unmatched. This CDR3 comprises 13 residues. The CDR3: CASSGAGDYEQYF. The DNA of the CDR3 is TGTGCCAGCAGTGGGGCGGGAGACTACGAGCAGTACTTC.

The chain combines TRBV29-1 with TRBJ2-4; no reliable D call. Trimming pared 4 bases from V and 3 bases from J, leaving 7 bases between. Germline V lookup: CDR1 SQVTM, CDR2 ANQGSEA. CDR3 length: 12 residues. The CDR3 sequence: CSVGTSKNIQYF. In nucleotides, the CDR3 is TGCAGCGTTGGTACCAGCAAAAACATTCAGTACTTC.

The chain links TRBV5-1 to TRBJ2-1; TRBD2 aligns across 9 bases. This CDR3 comprises 15 residues. Germline values: CDR1 SGHRS, CDR2 YFSETQ. The J segment lost 8 bases and the V segment lost 4 bases, leaving 10 bases of the junction unmatched. The CDR3 nucleotides read TGCGCCAGCAGCCAGGGACTAGCTATGTTAGATGAGCAGTTCTTC. This gives the protein CASSQGLAMLDEQFF.

This chain uses TRBV27 with TRBJ1-1, with D perhaps TRBD1 (6 bases). Germline V CDR1 and CDR2: MNHEY, SMNVEV (reference sequence). Trimming pared 2 bases from V and 5 bases from J, leaving 9 bases between. CDR3 length: 13 amino acids. The CDR3 nucleotides read TGTGCCAGCAGTTTAGGAAGGGGGACTGAAGCTTTCTTT. Its protein is CASSLGRGTEAFF.

The chain combines TRBV7-3 with TRBJ2-5; 9 bases map to TRBD1. With V trimmed by 0 bases and J by 3 bases, 2 bases remained unmatched. Germline V gene data show CDR1 as SGHTA and CDR2 as FQGTGA. The CDR3 totals 15 residues. The CDR3 sequence is CASSLTRTGEETQYF. Written as DNA, the CDR3 is TGTGCCAGCAGCTTAACGAGGACAGGGGAAGAGACCCAGTACTTC.

V gene TRBV5-1 combines with J gene TRBJ2-1; TRBD2 matches 12 bases. Germline CDR1 SGHRS, CDR2 YFSETQ. The CDR3 is 15 residues long. V trimming: 5 bases; J trimming: 6 bases; junction bases outside the gene matches: 6. The DNA of the CDR3 is TGCGCCAGCAGTTCCGGGACTAGCGGGCCCAATGAGCAGTTCTTC. It specifies CASSSGTSGPNEQFF.

The chain joins TRBV9 to TRBJ1-4, with 12 nucleotides matching TRBD1. Trimming removed 4 bases from V and 8 bases from J; junction bases left unmatched: 6. Germline values: CDR1 SGDLS, CDR2 YYNGEE. The CDR3 is made up of 15 amino acids. CDR3 coding DNA: TGTGCCAGCAGCTCGGCCGGGACAGGGGGCGAAAAACTGTTTTTT. Residues: CASSSAGTGGEKLFF.

The gene calls are TRBV6-1 and TRBJ1-6; D gene ambiguous. The germline V gene has CDR1 MNHNS and CDR2 SASEGT. Trimming took 2 bases from V and 4 from J, leaving 9 bases between them. This CDR3 comprises 15 residues. CDR3 coding DNA: TGTGCCAGCAGTGAAACAGCCCCATATAATTCACCCCTCCACTTT. This encodes CASSETAPYNSPLHF.

V and J are TRBV7-3 and TRBJ2-2, with 7 nucleotides matching TRBD2. Germline CDR1 and CDR2: SGHTA and FQGTGA. The CDR3 sequence is 16 residues long. J gave up 6 bases and V 1 base, and 8 bases lay outside the gene matches. The CDR3 DNA follows: TGTGCCAGCAGCTTAATGGCGGGAGCAGGCCCCGGGGAGCTGTTTTTT. This sequence encodes CASSLMAGAGPGELFF.

J is TRBJ1-1 and V is TRBV18; D not resolved. The V end was cut by 3 bases, the J end by 4 bases, with 18 bases between. This CDR3 is built from 16 residues. Per germline, CDR1 KGHSH and CDR2 LQKENI. This CDR3 reads CASSPPGKVRSTEAFF. The CDR3 DNA sequence: TGTGCCAGCTCACCCCCCGGGAAGGTGAGGAGCACTGAAGCTTTCTTT.

This chain links TRBV19 with TRBJ2-5; no reliable D call. Germline V gives CDR1 LNHDA, CDR2 SQIVND (reference sequence). Trimming stripped 2 bases from V and 1 base from J, with 11 bases between. The CDR3 is 15 residues long. CDR3 in amino acids: CASSIHKAIQETQYF. In DNA form, the CDR3 reads TGTGCCAGTAGTATACACAAGGCGATCCAAGAGACCCAGTACTTC.

The chain joins TRBV15 to TRBJ2-2; 10 bases align to TRBD1. CDR1 LNHNV and CDR2 YYDKDF come from the germline V gene (reference sequence). The CDR3 has 15 residues. With V trimmed by 1 base and J by 6 bases, 2 bases remained unmatched. CDR3 DNA sequence: TGTGCCACCAGCAGAGGGACAGGGGGATCCGGGGAGCTGTTTTTT. It yields the protein CATSRGTGGSGELFF.

The V and J genes are TRBV7-9 and TRBJ2-5, with a tentative D call TRBD2 (5 bases). Between the trimmed V and J ends, which lost 1 base and 4 bases, there was a span of 16 bases. The germline V gene encodes CDR1 SEHNR and CDR2 FQNEAQ (reference sequence). The CDR3 is made up of 16 amino acids. CDR3 sequence reads: CASSLDSGISVETQYF. The CDR3, as DNA: TGTGCCAGCAGCTTAGATTCCGGGATCTCTGTAGAGACCCAGTACTTC.

The chain joins TRBV6-5 to TRBJ2-1; 13 nucleotides align to TRBD2. The CDR3 sequence is 15 residues long. Trimming took 6 bases from V and 3 from J; bases not matched to a gene: 2. Per the germline V gene, CDR1 is MNHEY and CDR2 is SVGAGI. CDR3 residues: CASSRTSGSYNEQFF. Here the CDR3 DNA reads TGTGCCAGCAGCCGGACTAGCGGGAGCTACAATGAGCAGTTCTTC.

The rearrangement joins TRBV30 to TRBJ1-6, with D uncertain. V shed 4 bases and J shed 5 bases, with 24 bases lying between them. The germline V gene encodes CDR1 GTSNPN and CDR2 SVGIG (reference sequence). This CDR3 is 18 amino acids long. The CDR3 coding sequence is TGTGCCTGGACCCTGCTCCCCCCTACCACCCTAGATAATTCACCCCTCCACTTT. Translated, it gives CAWTLLPPTTLDNSPLHF.

The rearrangement uses TRBV5-1 and TRBJ2-6, with D possibly called TRBD1 or TRBD2 (5 bases each). Trimming took 4 bases from V and 0 from J, leaving 11 bases between them. CDR1 and CDR2 (germline): SGHRS, YFSETQ. The CDR3 is 16 amino acids. CDR3 DNA sequence: TGCGCCAGCAGCACGGTCGGGACCTCTGGGGCCAACGTCCTGACTTTC. Its translation is CASSTVGTSGANVLTF.